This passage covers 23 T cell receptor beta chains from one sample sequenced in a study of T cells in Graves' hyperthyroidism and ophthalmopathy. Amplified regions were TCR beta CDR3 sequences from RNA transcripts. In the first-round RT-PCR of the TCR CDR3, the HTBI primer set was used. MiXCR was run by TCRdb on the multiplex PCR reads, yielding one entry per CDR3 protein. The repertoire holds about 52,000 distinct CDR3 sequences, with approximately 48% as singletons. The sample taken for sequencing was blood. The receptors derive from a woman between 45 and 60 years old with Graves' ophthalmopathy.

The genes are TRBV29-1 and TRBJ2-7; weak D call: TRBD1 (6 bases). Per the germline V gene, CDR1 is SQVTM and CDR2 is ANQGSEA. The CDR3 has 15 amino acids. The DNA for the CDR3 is TGCCAGCAGTTTCCCACCGGGACACGAGCCTACGAGCAGTACTTC. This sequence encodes CQQFPTGTRAYEQYF.

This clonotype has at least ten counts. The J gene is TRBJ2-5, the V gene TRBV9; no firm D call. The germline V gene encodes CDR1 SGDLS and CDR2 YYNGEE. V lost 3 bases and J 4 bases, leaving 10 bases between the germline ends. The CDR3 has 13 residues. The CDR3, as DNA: TGTGCCAGCAGCGGGACCTGGGGAGAGACCCAGTACTTC. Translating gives CASSGTWGETQYF. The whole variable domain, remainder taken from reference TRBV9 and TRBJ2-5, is DSGVTQTPKHLITATGQRVTLRCSPRSGDLSVYWYQQSLDQGLQFLIQYYNGEERAKGNILERFSAQQFPDLHSELNLSSLELGDSALYFCASSGTWGETQYFGPGTRLLVL.

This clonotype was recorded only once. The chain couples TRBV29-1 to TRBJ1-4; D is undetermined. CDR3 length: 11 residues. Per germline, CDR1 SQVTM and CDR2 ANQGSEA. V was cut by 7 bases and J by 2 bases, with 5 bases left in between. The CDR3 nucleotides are TGCAGCGAAGGGACTAATGAAAAACTGTTTTTT. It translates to CSEGTNEKLFF.

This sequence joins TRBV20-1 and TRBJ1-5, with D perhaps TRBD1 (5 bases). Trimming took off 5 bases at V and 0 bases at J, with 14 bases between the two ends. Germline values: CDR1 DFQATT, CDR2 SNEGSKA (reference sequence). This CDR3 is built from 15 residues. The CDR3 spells CSAVSGGYSNQPQHF. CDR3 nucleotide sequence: TGCAGTGCTGTTAGCGGGGGTTATAGCAATCAGCCCCAGCATTTT.

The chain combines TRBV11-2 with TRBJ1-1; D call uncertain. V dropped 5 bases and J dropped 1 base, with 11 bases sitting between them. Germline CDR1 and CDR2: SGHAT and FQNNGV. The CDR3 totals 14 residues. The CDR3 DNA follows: TGTGCCAGCAGCAAAACAGAGACGAACACTGAAGCTTTCTTT. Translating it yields CASSKTETNTEAFF.

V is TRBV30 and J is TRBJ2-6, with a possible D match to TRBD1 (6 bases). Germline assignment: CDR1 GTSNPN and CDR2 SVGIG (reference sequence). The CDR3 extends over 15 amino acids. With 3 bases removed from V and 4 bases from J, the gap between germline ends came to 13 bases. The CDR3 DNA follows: TGTGCCTGGAGAAGGGGGAGATTCGGGGCCAACGTCCTGACTTTC. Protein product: CAWRRGRFGANVLTF.

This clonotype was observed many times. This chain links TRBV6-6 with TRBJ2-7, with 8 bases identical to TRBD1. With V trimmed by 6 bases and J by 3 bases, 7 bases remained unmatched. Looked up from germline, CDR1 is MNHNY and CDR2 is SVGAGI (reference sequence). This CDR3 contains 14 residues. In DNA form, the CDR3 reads TGTGCCAGCAGCAACGGACAGGGATACTACGAGCAGTACTTC. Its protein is CASSNGQGYYEQYF.

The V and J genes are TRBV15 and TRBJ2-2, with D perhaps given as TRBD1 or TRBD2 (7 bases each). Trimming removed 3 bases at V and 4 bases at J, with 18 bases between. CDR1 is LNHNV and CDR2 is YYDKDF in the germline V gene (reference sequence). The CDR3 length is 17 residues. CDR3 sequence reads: CATSSPQGGTATGELFF. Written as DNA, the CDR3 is TGTGCCACCAGCAGCCCTCAGGGGGGGACGGCCACCGGGGAGCTGTTTTTT.

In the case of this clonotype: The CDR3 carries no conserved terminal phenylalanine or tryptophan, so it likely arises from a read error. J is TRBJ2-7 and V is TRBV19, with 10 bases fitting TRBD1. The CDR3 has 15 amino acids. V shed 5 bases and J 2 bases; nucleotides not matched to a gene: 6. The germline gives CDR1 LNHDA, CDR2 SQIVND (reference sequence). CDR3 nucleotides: TGTGCCAGTAGTGCCTTCGGGACAGGGGCCTACGAGCAGTACCTC. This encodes CASSAFGTGAYEQYL.

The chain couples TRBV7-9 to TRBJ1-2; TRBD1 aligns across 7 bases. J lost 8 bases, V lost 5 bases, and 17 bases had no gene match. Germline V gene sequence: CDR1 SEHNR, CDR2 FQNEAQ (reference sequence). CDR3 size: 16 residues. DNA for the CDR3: TGTGCCAGCAGCAACGCGGCCACAGGGGACTCCCAGGGCTACACCTTC. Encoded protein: CASSNAATGDSQGYTF.

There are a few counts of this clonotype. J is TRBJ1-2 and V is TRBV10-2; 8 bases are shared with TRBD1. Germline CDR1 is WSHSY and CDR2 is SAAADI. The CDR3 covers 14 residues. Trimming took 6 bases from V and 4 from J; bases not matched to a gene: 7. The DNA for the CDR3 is TGCGCCAGCAGCCCCGGGACAGGCCTCTATGGCTACACCTTC. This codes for CASSPGTGLYGYTF.

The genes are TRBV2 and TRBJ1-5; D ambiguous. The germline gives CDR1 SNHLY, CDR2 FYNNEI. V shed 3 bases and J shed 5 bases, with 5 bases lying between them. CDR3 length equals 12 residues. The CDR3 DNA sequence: TGTGCCAGCAGTGACCGAGATCAGCCCCAGCATTTT. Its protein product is CASSDRDQPQHF.

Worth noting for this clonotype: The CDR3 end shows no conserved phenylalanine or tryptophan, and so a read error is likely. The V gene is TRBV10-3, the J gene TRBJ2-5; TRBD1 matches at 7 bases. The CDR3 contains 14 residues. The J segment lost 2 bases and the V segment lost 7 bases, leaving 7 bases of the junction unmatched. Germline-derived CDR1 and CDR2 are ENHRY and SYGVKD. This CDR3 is CAINPGQSQETQYL. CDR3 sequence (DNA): TGTGCCATCAATCCGGGACAGAGTCAAGAGACCCAGTACCTC.

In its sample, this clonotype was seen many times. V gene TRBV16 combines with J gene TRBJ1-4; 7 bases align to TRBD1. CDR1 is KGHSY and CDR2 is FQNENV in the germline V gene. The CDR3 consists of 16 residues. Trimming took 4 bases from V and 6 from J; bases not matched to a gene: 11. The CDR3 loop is CASSRVSAGGDEKLFF. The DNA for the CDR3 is TGTGCCAGCAGCCGAGTGTCGGCAGGGGGAGATGAAAAACTGTTTTTT.

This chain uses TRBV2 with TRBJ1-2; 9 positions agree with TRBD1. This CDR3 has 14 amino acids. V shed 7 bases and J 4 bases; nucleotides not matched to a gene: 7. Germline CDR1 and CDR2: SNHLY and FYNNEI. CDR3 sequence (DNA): TGTGCCAGCATCTCCCGGGACAGGGTCTATGGCTACACCTTC. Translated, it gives CASISRDRVYGYTF. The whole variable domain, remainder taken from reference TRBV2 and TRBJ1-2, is EPEVTQTPSHQVTQMGQEVILRCVPISNHLYFYWYRQILGQKVEFLVSFYNNEISEKSEIFDDQFSVERPDGSNFTLKIRSTKLEDSAMYFCASISRDRVYGYTFGSGTRLTVV.

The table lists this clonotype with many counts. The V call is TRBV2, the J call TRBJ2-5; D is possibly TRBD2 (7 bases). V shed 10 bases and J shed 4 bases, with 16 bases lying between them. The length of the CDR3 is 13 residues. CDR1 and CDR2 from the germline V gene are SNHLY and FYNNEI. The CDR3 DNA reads TGTGCCACGGCCGGGGGGCTGTTAGAGACCCAGTACTTC. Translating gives CATAGGLLETQYF.

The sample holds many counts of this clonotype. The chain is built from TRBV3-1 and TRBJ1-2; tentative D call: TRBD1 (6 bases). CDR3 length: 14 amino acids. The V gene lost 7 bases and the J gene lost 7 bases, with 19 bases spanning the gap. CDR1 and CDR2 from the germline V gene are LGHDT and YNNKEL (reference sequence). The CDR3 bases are TGTGCCAGCACCCCCGACAGGCCGTTCCCTGGCTACACCTTC. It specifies CASTPDRPFPGYTF.

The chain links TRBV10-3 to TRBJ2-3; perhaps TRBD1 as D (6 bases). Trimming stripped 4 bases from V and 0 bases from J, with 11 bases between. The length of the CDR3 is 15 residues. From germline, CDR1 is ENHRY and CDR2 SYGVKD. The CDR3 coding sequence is TGTGCCATCAGTGGGACAGCGCAAAGCACAGATACGCAGTATTTT. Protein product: CAISGTAQSTDTQYF.

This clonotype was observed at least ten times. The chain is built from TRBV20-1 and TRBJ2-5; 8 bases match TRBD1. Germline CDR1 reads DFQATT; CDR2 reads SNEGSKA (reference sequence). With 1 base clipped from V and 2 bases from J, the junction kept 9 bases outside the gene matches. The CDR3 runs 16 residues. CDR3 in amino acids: CSARGAPGQAQETQYF. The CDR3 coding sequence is TGCAGTGCTAGAGGGGCTCCGGGACAGGCTCAAGAGACCCAGTACTTC.

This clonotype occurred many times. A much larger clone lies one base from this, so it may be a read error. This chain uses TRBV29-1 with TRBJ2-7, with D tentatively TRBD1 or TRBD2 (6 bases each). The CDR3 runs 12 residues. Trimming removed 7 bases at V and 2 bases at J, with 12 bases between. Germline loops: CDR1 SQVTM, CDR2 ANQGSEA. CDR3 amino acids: CSAAGHAYEQYF. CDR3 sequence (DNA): TGCAGCGCCGCGGGACATGCCTACGAGCAGTACTTC.

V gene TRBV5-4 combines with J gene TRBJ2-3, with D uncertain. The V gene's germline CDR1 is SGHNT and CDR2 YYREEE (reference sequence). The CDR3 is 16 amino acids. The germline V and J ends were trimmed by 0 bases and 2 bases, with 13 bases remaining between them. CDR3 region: CASSLGSTANTDTQYF. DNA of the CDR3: TGTGCCAGCAGCTTGGGGTCGACTGCGAACACAGATACGCAGTATTTT.

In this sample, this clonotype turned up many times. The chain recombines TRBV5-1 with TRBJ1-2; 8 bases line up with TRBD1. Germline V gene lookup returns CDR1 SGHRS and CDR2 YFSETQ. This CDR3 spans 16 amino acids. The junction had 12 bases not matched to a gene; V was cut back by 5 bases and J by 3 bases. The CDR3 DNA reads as TGCGCCAGCAGTCACGCGCAGGGGGCGATCTACTATGGCTACACCTTC. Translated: CASSHAQGAIYYGYTF.

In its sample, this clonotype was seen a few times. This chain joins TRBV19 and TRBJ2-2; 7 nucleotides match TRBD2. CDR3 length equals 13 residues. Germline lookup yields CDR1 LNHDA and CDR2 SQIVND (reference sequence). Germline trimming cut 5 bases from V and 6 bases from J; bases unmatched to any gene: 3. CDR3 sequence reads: CASSGGGAGELFF. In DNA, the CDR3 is TGTGCCAGTAGTGGGGGGGGGGCCGGGGAGCTGTTTTTT.